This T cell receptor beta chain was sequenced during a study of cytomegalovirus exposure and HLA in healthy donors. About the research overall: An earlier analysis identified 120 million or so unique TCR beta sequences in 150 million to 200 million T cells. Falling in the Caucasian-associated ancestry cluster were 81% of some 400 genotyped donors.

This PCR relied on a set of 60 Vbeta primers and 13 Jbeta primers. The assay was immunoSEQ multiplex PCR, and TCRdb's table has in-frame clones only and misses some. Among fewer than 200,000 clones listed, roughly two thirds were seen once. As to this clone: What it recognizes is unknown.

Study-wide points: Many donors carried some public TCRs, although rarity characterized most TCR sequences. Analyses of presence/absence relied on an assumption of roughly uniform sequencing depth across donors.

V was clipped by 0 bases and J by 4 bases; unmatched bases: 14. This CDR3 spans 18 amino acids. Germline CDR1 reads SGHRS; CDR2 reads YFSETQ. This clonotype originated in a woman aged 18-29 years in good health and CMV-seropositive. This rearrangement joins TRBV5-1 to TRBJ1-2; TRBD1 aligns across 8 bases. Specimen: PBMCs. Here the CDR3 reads CASSLGLAGGLGTYGYTF. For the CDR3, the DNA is TGCGCCAGCAGCTTGGGCTTGGCAGGGGGCCTAGGAACCTATGGCTACACCTTC. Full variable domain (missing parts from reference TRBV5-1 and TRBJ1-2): KAGVTQTPRYLIKTRGQQVTLSCSPISGHRSVSWYQQTPGQGLQFLFEYFSETQRNKGNFPGRFSGRQFSNSRSEMNVSTLELGDSALYLCASSLGLAGGLGTYGYTFGSGTRLTVV.